This T cell receptor (beta chain) was captured in a study of T cell responses to AZD1222 COVID-19 vaccine. This CDR3 region has 18 residues. CDR1 is SGHRS, CDR2 YFSETQ, per germline. On this clone: Its matching antigen is unknown. The junction does not match germline at one end; this may be a read error. Other DNA variants within this sample encode the same CDR3.

TCRdb keeps only in-frame clones here, not all; method: immunoSEQ multiplex PCR. The sample contains about 90,000 clones, nearly 90% of which appear only once. General study findings and limits: Nearly half of unique spike-specific TCRs reportedly avoided B.1.351 and B.1.1.7 mutated regions. Researchers report vaccine-associated CD4 TCRs spanning spike, with dominance at 160-218 and 743-854. Baseline antibody screening turned up just a handful of seropositive AZD1222 recipients.

This TCR came from an adult in good health. The specimen comprised peripheral blood, sampled on day 0 of AZD1222 vaccination. This chain links TRBV5-1 with TRBJ2-2, with D possibly matching TRBD1 (6 bases). In nucleotides, the CDR3 is TGCGCCAGCAGTTTGGCCTTCGGGACAAGCGGGAACACCGGGGAGCTGTTTTTT. Its protein is CASSLAFGTSGNTGELFF. Filled out from reference TRBV5-1 and TRBJ2-2, the complete variable domain reads KAGVTQTPRYLIKTRGQQVTLSCSPISGHRSVSWYQQTPGQGLQFLFEYFSETQRNKGNFPGRFSGRQFSNSRSEMNVSTLELGDSALYLCASSLAFGTSGNTGELFFGEGSRLTVL.